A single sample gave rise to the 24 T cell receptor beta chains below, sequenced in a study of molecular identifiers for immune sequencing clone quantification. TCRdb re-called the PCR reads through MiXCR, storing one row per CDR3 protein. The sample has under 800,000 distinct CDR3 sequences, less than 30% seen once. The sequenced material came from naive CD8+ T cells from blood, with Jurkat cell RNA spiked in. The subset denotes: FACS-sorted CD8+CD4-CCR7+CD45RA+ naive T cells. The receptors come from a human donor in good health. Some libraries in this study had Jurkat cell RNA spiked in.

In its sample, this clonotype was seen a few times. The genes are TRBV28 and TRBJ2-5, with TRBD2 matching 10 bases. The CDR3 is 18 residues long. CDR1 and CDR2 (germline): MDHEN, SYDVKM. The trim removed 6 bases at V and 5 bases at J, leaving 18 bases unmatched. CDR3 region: CASRFRLAGGSLGETQYF. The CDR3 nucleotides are TGTGCCAGCAGGTTCCGATTAGCGGGAGGTTCTCTTGGTGAGACCCAGTACTTC. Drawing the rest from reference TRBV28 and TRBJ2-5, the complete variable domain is DVKVTQSSRYLVKRTGEKVFLECVQDMDHENMFWYRQDPGLGLRLIYFSYDVKMKEKGDIPEGYSVSREKKERFSLILESASTNQTSMYLCASRFRLAGGSLGETQYFGPGTRLLVL.

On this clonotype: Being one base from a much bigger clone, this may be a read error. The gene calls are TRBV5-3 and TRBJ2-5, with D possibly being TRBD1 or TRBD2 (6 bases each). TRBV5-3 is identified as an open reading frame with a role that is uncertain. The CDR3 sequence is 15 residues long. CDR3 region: CASSPRGESQETLYF. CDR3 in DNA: TGTGCCAGCAGCCCGAGGGGGGAGAGCCAAGAGACCCTGTACTTC.

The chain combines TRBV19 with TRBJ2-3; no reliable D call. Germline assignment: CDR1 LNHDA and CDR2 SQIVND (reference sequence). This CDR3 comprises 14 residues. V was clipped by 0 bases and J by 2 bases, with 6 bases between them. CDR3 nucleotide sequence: TGTGCCAGTAGTATAGATCAGGTCACAGATACGCAGTATTTT. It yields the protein CASSIDQVTDTQYF.

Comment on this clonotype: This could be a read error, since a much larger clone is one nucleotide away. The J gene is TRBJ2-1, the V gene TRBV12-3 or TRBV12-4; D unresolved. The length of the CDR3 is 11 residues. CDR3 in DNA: TGTGCCAGCGGTTTCCTGAATGAGCAGTTCTTC. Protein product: CASGFLNEQFF.

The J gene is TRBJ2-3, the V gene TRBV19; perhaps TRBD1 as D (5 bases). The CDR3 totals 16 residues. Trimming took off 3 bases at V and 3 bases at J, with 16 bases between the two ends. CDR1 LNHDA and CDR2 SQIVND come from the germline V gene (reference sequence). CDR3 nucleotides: TGTGCCAGTAGTATCCCCTCAGGGTCGGTAACAGATACGCAGTATTTT. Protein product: CASSIPSGSVTDTQYF.

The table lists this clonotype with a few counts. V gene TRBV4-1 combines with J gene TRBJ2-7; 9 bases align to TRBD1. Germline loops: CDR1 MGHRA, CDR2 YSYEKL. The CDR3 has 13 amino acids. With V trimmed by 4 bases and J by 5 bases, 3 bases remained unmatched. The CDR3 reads CASSRTGVHEQYF. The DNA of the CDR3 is TGCGCCAGCAGCCGGACAGGGGTACACGAGCAGTACTTC.

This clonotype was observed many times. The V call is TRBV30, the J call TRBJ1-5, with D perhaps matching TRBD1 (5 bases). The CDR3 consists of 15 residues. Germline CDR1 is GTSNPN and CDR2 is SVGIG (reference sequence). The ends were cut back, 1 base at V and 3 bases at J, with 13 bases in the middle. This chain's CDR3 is CAWSGGQGYNQPQHF. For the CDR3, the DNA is TGTGCCTGGAGTGGAGGTCAGGGCTACAATCAGCCCCAGCATTTT.

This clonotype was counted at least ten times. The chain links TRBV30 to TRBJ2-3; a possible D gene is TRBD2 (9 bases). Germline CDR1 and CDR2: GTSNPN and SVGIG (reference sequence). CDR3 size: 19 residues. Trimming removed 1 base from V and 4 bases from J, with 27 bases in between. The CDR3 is CAWSGDRNSGSRFSDTQYF. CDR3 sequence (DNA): TGTGCCTGGAGTGGGGACAGGAATAGCGGGAGTCGTTTCTCAGATACGCAGTATTTT.

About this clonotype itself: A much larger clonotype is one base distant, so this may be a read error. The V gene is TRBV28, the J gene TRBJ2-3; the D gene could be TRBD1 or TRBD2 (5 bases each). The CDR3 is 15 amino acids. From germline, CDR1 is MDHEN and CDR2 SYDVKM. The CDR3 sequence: CAGSREQGSWDTQYF. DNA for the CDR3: TGTGCCGGCAGTAGGGAGCAGGGATCTTGGGATACGCAGTATTTT.

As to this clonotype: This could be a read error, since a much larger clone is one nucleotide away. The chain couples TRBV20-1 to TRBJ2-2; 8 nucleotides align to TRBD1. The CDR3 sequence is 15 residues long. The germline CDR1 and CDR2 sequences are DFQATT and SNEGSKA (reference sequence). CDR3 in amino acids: CSARDRGQNTGELLF. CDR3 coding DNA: TGCAGTGCTAGAGACAGGGGGCAGAACACCGGGGAGCTGCTTTTT.

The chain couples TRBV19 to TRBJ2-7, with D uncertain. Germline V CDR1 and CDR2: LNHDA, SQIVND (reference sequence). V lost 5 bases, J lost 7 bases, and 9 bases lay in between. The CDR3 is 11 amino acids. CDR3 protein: CASSAVGEQYF. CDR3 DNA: TGTGCCAGTAGTGCGGTGGGAGAGCAGTACTTC. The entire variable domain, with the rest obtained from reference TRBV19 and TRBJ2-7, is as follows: DGGITQSPKYLFRKEGQNVTLSCEQNLNHDAMYWYRQDPGQGLRLIYYSQIVNDFQKGDIAEGYSVSREKKESFPLTVTSAQKNPTAFYLCASSAVGEQYFGPGTRLTVT.

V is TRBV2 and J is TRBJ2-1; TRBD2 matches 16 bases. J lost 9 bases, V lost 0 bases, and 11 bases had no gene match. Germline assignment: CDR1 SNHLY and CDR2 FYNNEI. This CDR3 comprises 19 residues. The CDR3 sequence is CASSEAVGTSGRATVEQFF. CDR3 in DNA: TGTGCCAGCAGTGAAGCAGTAGGGACTAGCGGGAGGGCCACAGTTGAGCAGTTCTTC.

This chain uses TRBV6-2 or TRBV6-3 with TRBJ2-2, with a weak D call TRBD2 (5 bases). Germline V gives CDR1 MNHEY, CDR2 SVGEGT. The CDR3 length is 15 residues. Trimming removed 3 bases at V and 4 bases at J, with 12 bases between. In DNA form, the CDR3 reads TGTGCCAGCAGTTATTTGGGAGCCATCACCGGGGAGCTGTTTTTT. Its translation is CASSYLGAITGELFF.

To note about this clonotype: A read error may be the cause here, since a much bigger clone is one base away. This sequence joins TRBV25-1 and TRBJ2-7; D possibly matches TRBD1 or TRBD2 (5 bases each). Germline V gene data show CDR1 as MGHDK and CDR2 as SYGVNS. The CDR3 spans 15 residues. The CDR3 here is CASSDPTGKGLERYF. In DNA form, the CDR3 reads TGTGCCAGCAGTGACCCCACCGGGAAGGGGCTCGAGCGGTACTTC.

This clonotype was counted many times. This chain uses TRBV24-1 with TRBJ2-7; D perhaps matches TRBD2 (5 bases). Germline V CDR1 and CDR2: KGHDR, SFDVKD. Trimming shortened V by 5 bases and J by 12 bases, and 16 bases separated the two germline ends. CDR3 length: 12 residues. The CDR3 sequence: CATSGLLGGRYF. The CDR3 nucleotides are TGTGCCACCAGTGGACTTCTCGGAGGAAGGTACTTC.

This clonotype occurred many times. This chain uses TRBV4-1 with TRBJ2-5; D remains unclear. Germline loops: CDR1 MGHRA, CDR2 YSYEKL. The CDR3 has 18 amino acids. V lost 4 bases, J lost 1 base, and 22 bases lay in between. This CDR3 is CASSPWVQPVNPQETQYF. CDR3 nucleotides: TGCGCCAGCAGCCCATGGGTACAACCGGTGAACCCCCAAGAGACCCAGTACTTC.

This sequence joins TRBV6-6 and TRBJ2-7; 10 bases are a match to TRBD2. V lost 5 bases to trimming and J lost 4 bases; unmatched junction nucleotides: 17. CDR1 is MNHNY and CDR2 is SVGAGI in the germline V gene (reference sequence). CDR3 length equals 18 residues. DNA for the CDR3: TGTGCCAGCAGTCCTCGTAGTAGCGGGAGGAAATCCCTTTACGAGCAGTACTTC. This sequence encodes CASSPRSSGRKSLYEQYF.

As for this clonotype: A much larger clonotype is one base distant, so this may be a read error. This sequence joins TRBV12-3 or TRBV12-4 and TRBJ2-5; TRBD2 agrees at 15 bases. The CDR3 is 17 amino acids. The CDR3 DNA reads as TGTGCCAGCATTCCAGGGACTAGCGGGGGGACCCAAGAGCCCCAGTACTTC. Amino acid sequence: CASIPGTSGGTQEPQYF.

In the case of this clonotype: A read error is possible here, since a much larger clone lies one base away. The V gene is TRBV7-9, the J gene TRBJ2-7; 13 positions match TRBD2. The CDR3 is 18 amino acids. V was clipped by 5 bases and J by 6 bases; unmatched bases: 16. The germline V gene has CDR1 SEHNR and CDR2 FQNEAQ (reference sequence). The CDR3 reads CASSPGTSGARGFPEQYF. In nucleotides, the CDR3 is TGTGCCAGCAGCCCGGGGACTAGCGGGGCTCGAGGCTTCCCCGAGCAGTACTTC.

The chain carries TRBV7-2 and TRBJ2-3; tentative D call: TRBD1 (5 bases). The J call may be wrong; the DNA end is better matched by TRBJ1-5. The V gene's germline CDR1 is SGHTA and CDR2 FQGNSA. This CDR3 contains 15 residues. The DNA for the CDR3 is TGTGCCAGCAGCTTAGTGACAGCTAGCACAGATACGCAGCATTTT. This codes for CASSLVTASTDTQHF.

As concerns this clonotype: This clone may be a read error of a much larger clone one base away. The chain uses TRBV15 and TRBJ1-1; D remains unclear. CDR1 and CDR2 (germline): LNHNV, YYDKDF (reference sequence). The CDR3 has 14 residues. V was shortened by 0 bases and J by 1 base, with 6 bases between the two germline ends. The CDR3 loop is CATSRETGNTEAFF. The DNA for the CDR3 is TGTGCCACCAGCAGAGAAACCGGGAACACTGAAGCTTTCTTT.

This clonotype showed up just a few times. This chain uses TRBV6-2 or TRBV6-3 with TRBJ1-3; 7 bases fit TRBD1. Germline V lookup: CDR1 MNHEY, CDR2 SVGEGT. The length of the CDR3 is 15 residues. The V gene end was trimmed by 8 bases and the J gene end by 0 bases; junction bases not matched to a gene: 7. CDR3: CASRPWDSSGNTIYF. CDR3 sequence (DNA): TGTGCCAGCCGCCCCTGGGACAGCTCTGGAAACACCATATATTTT.

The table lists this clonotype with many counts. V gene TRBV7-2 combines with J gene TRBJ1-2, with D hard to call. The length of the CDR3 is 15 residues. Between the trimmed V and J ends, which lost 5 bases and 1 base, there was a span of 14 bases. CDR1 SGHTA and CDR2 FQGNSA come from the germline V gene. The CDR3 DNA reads TGTGCCAGCAGCCGCGGATACCGAGATAACTATGGCTACACCTTC. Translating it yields CASSRGYRDNYGYTF.

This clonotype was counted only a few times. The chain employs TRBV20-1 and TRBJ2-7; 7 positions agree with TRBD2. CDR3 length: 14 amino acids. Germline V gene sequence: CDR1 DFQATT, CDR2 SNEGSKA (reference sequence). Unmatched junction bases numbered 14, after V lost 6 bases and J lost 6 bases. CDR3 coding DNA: TGCAGTGCCTTAGCCGGACTAGTCGGCGGCGAGCAGTACTTC. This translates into CSALAGLVGGEQYF.